The 22 T cell receptor beta chains below come from one sample, sequenced in a study of blood T cells in healthy people across ages. The authors ran a second PCR of about 7 to 12 cycles using a sample-barcoded 5' primer and a J-beta primer mix. TCRdb called the 5' RACE reads again in MiXCR, with one record for every CDR3 protein. Of hundreds of thousands of distinct CDR3 sequences in the sample, about 30% were seen once. The sequencing sample was made of blood. The receptor set was obtained from a woman of 80 years or more in good health.

As to this clonotype: Given a much more abundant clone one base away, this may be a read error. This chain links TRBV12-3 or TRBV12-4 with TRBJ2-7, with a possible D match to TRBD2 (6 bases). The CDR3 covers 15 residues. V lost 3 bases to trimming and J lost 7 bases, with 19 bases between them. The CDR3 DNA sequence: TGTGCCAGCAGTTTCTTCGGGGGTGTGAACAATGAGCAGTACTTC. Amino acids: CASSFFGGVNNEQYF.

This clonotype was picked up a small number of times. The CDR3 loop reads CASSLESDNTGELFF. The CDR3 nucleotides are TGCGCCAGCAGCTTGGAGTCAGATAACACCGGGGAGCTGTTTTTT. The rearrangement uses TRBV5-1 and TRBJ2-2; no clear D gene. V shed 0 bases and J shed 2 bases, with 8 bases lying between them. The germline CDR1 and CDR2 sequences are SGHRS and YFSETQ. The CDR3 runs to 15 residues. The full variable domain, in which reference TRBV5-1 and TRBJ2-2 provide the parts outside the CDR3, is KAGVTQTPRYLIKTRGQQVTLSCSPISGHRSVSWYQQTPGQGLQFLFEYFSETQRNKGNFPGRFSGRQFSNSRSEMNVSTLELGDSALYLCASSLESDNTGELFFGEGSRLTVL.

Details on this clonotype: A much larger clone differs by one base, so this may be a read error. The rearrangement joins TRBV5-5 to TRBJ2-7, with D maybe TRBD1 (5 bases). The V gene lost 2 bases and the J gene lost 7 bases, with 19 bases spanning the gap. CDR1 and CDR2 from the germline V gene are SGHKS and YYEKEE (reference sequence). CDR3 length: 15 residues. The CDR3 coding sequence is TGTGCCAGCAGCTTTAATACTGGGGCTTACAATGAGCAGTACTTC. It encodes CASSFNTGAYNEQYF.

The chain recombines TRBV28 with TRBJ2-5, with 12 bases lining up with TRBD2. TRBJ2-7 explains the end of the DNA better; the J call may be wrong. Looked up from germline, CDR1 is MDHEN and CDR2 is SYDVKM. The CDR3 length is 18 residues. The CDR3 reads CASSSWTSGAGDEYEQYF. The CDR3 coding sequence is TGTGCCAGCAGTTCCTGGACTAGCGGGGCCGGCGACGAATACGAGCAGTACTTC.

This clonotype was counted a few times. This chain connects TRBV2 to TRBJ1-2, with D possibly matching TRBD1 (6 bases). Germline CDR1 is SNHLY and CDR2 is FYNNEI. The CDR3 covers 14 residues. The V end lost 6 bases, the J end lost 7 bases, and 18 bases lay between the germline ends. The CDR3 protein is CASRELRGFGGYTF. As DNA, the CDR3 is TGTGCCAGCAGGGAGCTAAGGGGGTTTGGTGGCTACACCTTC.

For this clonotype: A much larger clone differs by one base, so this may be a read error. The chain uses TRBV7-2 and TRBJ2-1, with D perhaps TRBD2 (7 bases). The V gene lost 5 bases and the J gene lost 7 bases, with 30 bases spanning the gap. This CDR3 has 19 amino acids. Germline CDR1 is SGHTA and CDR2 is FQGNSA. CDR3 region: CASSPGEGRGGSRRNEQFF. Written as DNA, the CDR3 is TGTGCCAGCAGCCCGGGGGAAGGTAGGGGGGGGTCCAGGAGAAATGAGCAGTTCTTC.

The CDR3 region has the DNA TGTGCCAGCAGCGGACTAGGGGAGACCCAGTACTTC. This translates into CASSGLGETQYF. The rearrangement joins TRBV10-3 to TRBJ2-5; 7 nucleotides align to TRBD2. Germline V lookup: CDR1 ENHRY, CDR2 SYGVKD. This CDR3 region has 12 residues. The V segment lost 10 bases and the J segment 5 bases; nucleotides outside the gene matches: 7.

Notes on this clonotype: This may be a read error: a much more frequent sequence differs by one nucleotide. The chain recombines TRBV12-3 or TRBV12-4 with TRBJ2-3, with a weak D call TRBD1 (6 bases). V shed 4 bases and J shed 10 bases, with 15 bases lying between them. This CDR3 region has 13 residues. CDR3 residues: CASSSRGADAQYF. DNA for the CDR3: TGTGCCAGCAGTTCCAGGGGAGCGGATGCGCAGTATTTT.

Many counts were recorded for this clonotype. The chain links TRBV20-1 to TRBJ1-2; 10 bases line up with TRBD1. Germline V CDR1 and CDR2: DFQATT, SNEGSKA (reference sequence). J gave up 7 bases and V 3 bases, and 11 bases lay outside the gene matches. The CDR3 length is 15 residues. This CDR3 is CSASSPGQGFRGYTF. The CDR3 coding sequence is TGCAGTGCTAGTTCACCGGGACAGGGGTTTCGTGGCTACACCTTC.

This clonotype was seen just once. V is TRBV20-1 and J is TRBJ2-3; 15 nucleotides line up with TRBD2. The trim removed 3 bases at V and 3 bases at J, leaving 4 bases unmatched. CDR1 is DFQATT and CDR2 is SNEGSKA in the germline V gene (reference sequence). The CDR3 length is 16 residues. CDR3 nucleotides: TGCAGTGCTAGCGGACTAGCGGGGGGGCCAACAGATACGCAGTATTTT. Translation gives CSASGLAGGPTDTQYF.

This clonotype was counted a single time. The chain couples TRBV6-2 or TRBV6-3 to TRBJ2-1, with TRBD1 matching 9 bases. CDR1 MNHEY and CDR2 SVGEGT come from the germline V gene. The CDR3 consists of 14 residues. Unmatched junction bases numbered 8, after V lost 7 bases and J lost 7 bases. The CDR3 loop is CASIQTGGCNEQFF. For the CDR3, the DNA is TGTGCCAGCATCCAGACAGGGGGTTGTAATGAGCAGTTCTTC.

This clonotype has ten or more counts. V gene TRBV15 combines with J gene TRBJ2-7; perhaps TRBD1 as D (6 bases). Germline CDR1 LNHNV, CDR2 YYDKDF (reference sequence). The V end lost 0 bases, the J end lost 3 bases, and 21 bases lay between the germline ends. CDR3 length: 18 amino acids. CDR3: CATSRDWVTGNGYYEQYF. CDR3 in DNA: TGTGCCACCAGCAGAGATTGGGTGACAGGCAATGGCTACTACGAGCAGTACTTC.

This clonotype was counted at least ten times. The CDR3 sequence: CASSEFRGDGETQYF. CDR3 nucleotides: TGTGCCAGCAGTGAATTTAGAGGGGACGGAGAGACCCAGTACTTC. The rearrangement links TRBV25-1 to TRBJ2-5; possibly TRBD1 or TRBD2 for D (5 bases each). V was trimmed by 1 base and J by 4 bases, leaving 13 bases between them. The CDR3 runs to 15 residues. Germline V CDR1 and CDR2: MGHDK, SYGVNS.

The chain carries TRBV21-1 and TRBJ2-5; TRBD2, as called in the table, went unchecked against the DNA. TRBV21-1 is a recognized pseudogene. The CDR3 extends over 13 amino acids. CDR3 nucleotides: TGTGCCAGCGAGGACTCGTACCAAGAGACCCAGTACTTC. This sequence encodes CASEDSYQETQYF.

The genes are TRBV28 and TRBJ1-1; TRBD1 aligns across 10 bases. Losses at the gene ends were 1 base for V and 4 bases for J; bases not matched to a gene: 3. Per the germline V gene, CDR1 is MDHEN and CDR2 is SYDVKM. This CDR3 is built from 15 residues. The CDR3 spells CASSLFRTGGTEAFF. CDR3 sequence (DNA): TGTGCCAGCAGTTTATTTCGGACAGGGGGCACTGAAGCTTTCTTT.

This clonotype turned up a few times. The CDR3 bases are TGCAGTGCTAGTGTCGGGAGGGCTGCAGATACGCAGTATTTT. This sequence encodes CSASVGRAADTQYF. The chain combines TRBV20-1 with TRBJ2-3, with 8 bases identical to TRBD2. J was trimmed by 4 bases and V by 3 bases; bases with no gene match: 6. CDR3 length: 14 amino acids. From germline, CDR1 is DFQATT and CDR2 SNEGSKA (reference sequence).

This clonotype was counted ten times or more. The rearrangement joins TRBV20-1 to TRBJ1-2; tentative D call: TRBD1 (5 bases). This CDR3 comprises 13 residues. From germline, CDR1 is DFQATT and CDR2 SNEGSKA (reference sequence). V was cut by 6 bases and J by 4 bases, with 15 bases left in between. CDR3 coding DNA: TGCAGTGCCGCTCCGGACACCTCCTATGGCTACACCTTC. This codes for CSAAPDTSYGYTF.

The chain combines TRBV20-1 with TRBJ2-7; D is undetermined. The DNA end lines up better with TRBJ2-5; the J call may be wrong. Per germline, CDR1 DFQATT and CDR2 SNEGSKA (reference sequence). The CDR3 is 13 amino acids. The CDR3 region is CSAPEGPVETQYF. CDR3 in DNA: TGCAGTGCCCCTGAAGGCCCGGTGGAGACCCAGTACTTC.

In this sample, this clonotype turned up a few times. The chain is built from TRBV9 and TRBJ2-2; 13 nucleotides line up with TRBD2. Germline CDR1 SGDLS, CDR2 YYNGEE. The length of the CDR3 is 15 residues. Trimming removed 5 bases from V and 6 bases from J; junction bases left unmatched: 4. CDR3 amino acids: CASRRTSGGPGELFF. CDR3 coding DNA: TGTGCCAGCAGGCGGACTAGCGGGGGACCCGGGGAGCTGTTTTTT.

The rearrangement joins TRBV6-1 to TRBJ2-2; 12 bases align to TRBD2. The trim removed 7 bases at V and 3 bases at J, leaving 3 bases unmatched. The CDR3 has 15 amino acids. Germline V gives CDR1 MNHNS, CDR2 SASEGT. The CDR3 spells CASNRLAGDTGELFF. The CDR3 DNA follows: TGTGCCAGCAATAGACTAGCGGGGGACACCGGGGAGCTGTTTTTT.

This clonotype came up a few times. This may be a read error: a much more frequent sequence differs by one nucleotide. The chain is built from TRBV7-9 and TRBJ2-4; 11 bases line up with TRBD2. The CDR3 totals 18 residues. Germline V lookup: CDR1 SEHNR, CDR2 FQNEAQ (reference sequence). The CDR3 nucleotides read TGTGCCTGCAGTTACCCGGGACTAGCGGAGCTAGCCAAAAACATTCAGTACTTC. This gives the protein CACSYPGLAELAKNIQYF.

V usage is TRBV20-1 and J usage is TRBJ2-4, with 11 bases identical to TRBD2. This CDR3 comprises 17 residues. Germline V gene lookup returns CDR1 DFQATT and CDR2 SNEGSKA (reference sequence). J gave up 2 bases and V 0 bases, and 6 bases lay outside the gene matches. The CDR3 DNA is TGCAGTGCTAGAGATCTGCGACTAGCGGGGACCAAAAACATTCAGTACTTC. Protein product: CSARDLRLAGTKNIQYF.